The 24 T cell receptor beta chains below were found in one sample sequenced in a study of blood T cell repertoires in COVID-19. The assay was immunoSEQ multiplex PCR, and TCRdb's table has in-frame clones only and misses some. This sample has roughly 90,000 clones; around 89% occur once, and the top ten carry less than 3%. The source material was peripheral blood. The source is a man aged 45-65 years with COVID-19, enrolled during active disease.

The genes are TRBV4-1 and TRBJ1-2; 11 positions agree with TRBD1. Trimming took 1 base from V and 8 from J; bases not matched to a gene: 9. The CDR3 has 16 amino acids. Germline V CDR1 and CDR2: MGHRA, YSYEKL. The CDR3 DNA follows: TGCGCCAGCAGCCAAGGTCCTGGGGACAGGGGGGGCGGCTACACCTTC. This translates into CASSQGPGDRGGGYTF.

The rearrangement joins TRBV6-4 to TRBJ2-3; weak D call: TRBD1 (5 bases). The CDR3 length is 17 residues. Germline V gene data show CDR1 as MRHNA and CDR2 as SNTAGT. Trimming left V 2 bases short and J 6 bases short, with 21 bases between. CDR3 coding DNA: TGTGCCAGCAGTGACCCTCCGCGTCCTCAGGGTTTTGATACGCAGTATTTT. This sequence encodes CASSDPPRPQGFDTQYF.

The chain joins TRBV27 to TRBJ2-7, with D uncertain. The CDR3 extends over 13 amino acids. The V end lost 5 bases, the J end lost 2 bases, and 10 bases lay between the germline ends. The germline CDR1 and CDR2 sequences are MNHEY and SMNVEV (reference sequence). CDR3 amino acids: CASSDRQTYEQYF. CDR3 sequence (DNA): TGTGCCAGCAGTGACCGACAAACCTACGAGCAGTACTTC.

The rearrangement joins TRBV4-1 to TRBJ2-5, with D possibly TRBD2 on 6 matching bases. Trimming took off 1 base at V and 5 bases at J, with 17 bases between the two ends. CDR1 is MGHRA and CDR2 is YSYEKL in the germline V gene. The CDR3 contains 16 residues. CDR3 protein: CASSQGGDLFVETQYF. CDR3 nucleotide sequence: TGCGCCAGCAGCCAAGGGGGGGACCTGTTCGTTGAGACCCAGTACTTC.

The chain joins TRBV6-1 to TRBJ2-6, with D possibly being TRBD2 (6 bases). The V gene's germline CDR1 is MNHNS and CDR2 SASEGT. V was trimmed by 2 bases and J by 2 bases, leaving 7 bases between them. CDR3 size: 15 residues. This CDR3 is CASSERGAGANVLTF. The CDR3 DNA follows: TGTGCCAGCAGTGAACGCGGGGCTGGGGCCAACGTCCTGACTTTC.

This clone was recorded a few times. Other DNA sequences in this specimen translate into the identical CDR3. The V call is TRBV6-1, the J call TRBJ2-5; 12 nucleotides agree with TRBD2. The ends lost 2 bases at V and 2 bases at J; junction bases unmatched: 0. This CDR3 comprises 15 residues. Germline CDR1 reads MNHNS; CDR2 reads SASEGT. In DNA form, the CDR3 reads TGTGCCAGCAGTGAACTAGCGGGGGGGCAAGAGACCCAGTACTTC. It encodes CASSELAGGQETQYF.

CDR3 coding DNA: TGTGCCAGCAGCCGGACAGGGGCTAACACTGAAGCTTTCTTT. Translated: CASSRTGANTEAFF. J is TRBJ1-1 and V is TRBV7-9; 9 nucleotides agree with TRBD1. The J segment lost 2 bases and the V segment lost 5 bases, leaving 3 bases of the junction unmatched. Germline values: CDR1 SEHNR, CDR2 FQNEAQ (reference sequence). The CDR3 covers 14 residues.

The chain has TRBV29-1 and TRBJ1-1; a weak D match, TRBD1 (5 bases). From germline, CDR1 is SQVTM and CDR2 ANQGSEA. This CDR3 spans 14 amino acids. Trimming shortened V by 7 bases and J by 2 bases, and 17 bases separated the two germline ends. In DNA, the CDR3 is TGCAGCGCCGGGACTCGCGGGGTAAACACTGAAGCTTTCTTT. The encoded protein is CSAGTRGVNTEAFF.

The chain links TRBV5-5 to TRBJ1-1; no definite D call. In germline, CDR1 is SGHKS, CDR2 YYEKEE (reference sequence). V was trimmed by 0 bases and J by 0 bases, leaving 6 bases between them. The CDR3 spans 14 residues. CDR3 in DNA: TGTGCCAGCAGCTTGGCAGTAATGAACACTGAAGCTTTCTTT. Its translation: CASSLAVMNTEAFF.

This clone was seen a single time. The rearrangement uses TRBV27 and TRBJ1-1; maybe TRBD1 (6 bases). The CDR3 covers 14 residues. The V gene lost 6 bases and the J gene lost 7 bases, with 18 bases spanning the gap. Germline lookup yields CDR1 MNHEY and CDR2 SMNVEV (reference sequence). CDR3 coding DNA: TGTGCCAGCAGCCAGTACAGGGACTACCTTGAAGCTTTCTTT. Protein: CASSQYRDYLEAFF.

The chain links TRBV9 to TRBJ2-5; 16 nucleotides align to TRBD2. Germline loops: CDR1 SGDLS, CDR2 YYNGEE. J gave up 4 bases and V 4 bases, and 4 bases lay outside the gene matches. This CDR3 has 16 residues. CDR3 coding DNA: TGTGCCAGCAGCCCGGGACTAGCGGGGGGGCGAGAGACCCAGTACTTC. Translating gives CASSPGLAGGRETQYF. Complete variable domain (other parts from reference TRBV9 and TRBJ2-5): DSGVTQTPKHLITATGQRVTLRCSPRSGDLSVYWYQQSLDQGLQFLIQYYNGEERAKGNILERFSAQQFPDLHSELNLSSLELGDSALYFCASSPGLAGGRETQYFGPGTRLLVL.

The CDR3 spells CASSSWTGENTEAFF. In nucleotides, the CDR3 is TGTGCCAGCAGCTCGTGGACAGGGGAGAACACTGAAGCTTTCTTT. The chain links TRBV5-6 to TRBJ1-1; 9 bases match TRBD1. From germline, CDR1 is SGHDT and CDR2 YYEEEE. This CDR3 is 15 amino acids long. Trimming removed 3 bases from V and 1 base from J; junction bases left unmatched: 4.

V usage is TRBV30 and J usage is TRBJ2-5; D not resolved. The ends were cut back, 3 bases at V and 5 bases at J, with 19 bases in the middle. The germline V gene has CDR1 GTSNPN and CDR2 SVGIG (reference sequence). The CDR3 contains 15 residues. CDR3 region: CAWRFSSLEWETQYF. The CDR3 DNA reads as TGTGCCTGGAGGTTTAGCAGCTTAGAGTGGGAGACCCAGTACTTC.

V gene TRBV3-1 (or the pseudogene TRBV3-2) combines with J gene TRBJ2-6, with TRBD2 matching over 13 bases. CDR1 is LGHDT and CDR2 is YNNKEL in the germline V gene (reference sequence). Trimming removed 6 bases from V and 3 bases from J; junction bases left unmatched: 8. This CDR3 contains 18 residues. CDR3 coding DNA: TGTGCCAGCAGGCTACTAGCGGGGGGGCTTGGTGGGGCCAACGTCCTGACTTTC. It codes for CASRLLAGGLGGANVLTF.

The chain combines TRBV10-1 with TRBJ2-2; 9 bases agree with TRBD1. The CDR3 has 16 amino acids. V shed 2 bases and J 5 bases; nucleotides not matched to a gene: 6. Germline loops: CDR1 WNHNN, CDR2 SYGVQD (reference sequence). CDR3 residues: CASSEHGQGITGELFF. The DNA for the CDR3 is TGCGCCAGCAGTGAGCACGGACAGGGGATTACCGGGGAGCTGTTTTTT.

The chain employs TRBV6-5 and TRBJ1-4; D gene ambiguous. CDR3 size: 14 residues. The V gene's germline CDR1 is MNHEY and CDR2 SVGAGI. V was trimmed by 8 bases and J by 5 bases, leaving 15 bases between them. CDR3 sequence: CASGPFAVNEKLFF. The CDR3 coding sequence is TGTGCCAGCGGCCCGTTTGCTGTAAATGAAAAACTGTTTTTT.

This clone appeared a single time. The chain is built from TRBV19 and TRBJ1-6, with D hard to call. Germline CDR1 reads LNHDA; CDR2 reads SQIVND (reference sequence). Trimming shortened V by 3 bases and J by 10 bases, and 7 bases separated the two germline ends. The CDR3 is 12 amino acids. CDR3 nucleotides: TGTGCCAGTAGTATCTACAGATCACCCCTCCACTTT. Translated: CASSIYRSPLHF.

V usage is TRBV4-1 and J usage is TRBJ2-1, with 7 bases matching TRBD2. Germline CDR1 reads MGHRA; CDR2 reads YSYEKL. The CDR3 is 14 residues long. V was clipped by 3 bases and J by 6 bases; unmatched bases: 5. The CDR3 loop is CASSQGQRGNEQFF. Written as DNA, the CDR3 is TGCGCCAGCAGCCAGGGGCAGCGGGGCAATGAGCAGTTCTTC.

The rearrangement joins TRBV11-2 to TRBJ2-7; 10 bases map to TRBD1. This CDR3 has 16 residues. Germline V CDR1 and CDR2: SGHAT, FQNNGV. The V and J ends lost 4 bases and 3 bases, in that order; junction bases with no gene match: 9. CDR3 in amino acids: CASSSDRGQSIYEQYF. The CDR3, as DNA: TGTGCCAGCAGCTCCGACAGGGGGCAAAGTATCTACGAGCAGTACTTC.

The chain links TRBV9 to TRBJ2-7; TRBD1 matches at 9 bases. There are 14 residues in the CDR3. Looked up from germline, CDR1 is SGDLS and CDR2 is YYNGEE. V trimming: 0 bases; J trimming: 5 bases; junction bases outside the gene matches: 3. The CDR3 region is CASSVGDRDHEQYF. The CDR3 coding sequence is TGTGCCAGCAGCGTAGGGGACAGGGACCACGAGCAGTACTTC.

This clone was counted only a few times. CDR3 coding DNA: TGTGCCAGCAGCAGTTACAGGGGGCGCGCCACCTTC. Amino acids: CASSSYRGRATF. The rearrangement links TRBV7-2 to TRBJ1-2; 9 bases are a match to TRBD1. The CDR3 runs to 12 residues. V shed 5 bases, J shed 13 bases, and the junction held 8 bases outside the gene matches. Looked up from germline, CDR1 is SGHTA and CDR2 is FQGNSA.

This clone was detected once. The chain uses TRBV5-8 and TRBJ2-7; possibly TRBD2 for D (7 bases). Deletions cut 0 bases from V and 0 bases from J, with 16 bases between. The CDR3 has 17 residues. CDR1 is SGHTS, CDR2 YDEGEE, per germline. The CDR3 DNA is TGTGCCAGCAGCTTGGTGGGCGGGGGCTGGAGCTCCTACGAGCAGTACTTC. Translating it yields CASSLVGGGWSSYEQYF.

The chain joins TRBV10-3 to TRBJ1-3; 8 bases map to TRBD1. The length of the CDR3 is 16 residues. Losses at the gene ends were 2 bases for V and 0 bases for J; bases not matched to a gene: 3. Germline V gene sequence: CDR1 ENHRY, CDR2 SYGVKD. CDR3 amino acids: CAISEGTGLSGNTIYF. CDR3 sequence (DNA): TGTGCCATCAGTGAGGGGACAGGCCTCTCTGGAAACACCATATATTTT.

In this sample, this clone turned up once. This rearrangement joins TRBV7-9 to TRBJ2-4; 10 bases are shared with TRBD2. The CDR3 sequence is 14 residues long. V gave up 5 bases and J gave up 15 bases; unmatched junction bases: 13. The germline CDR1 and CDR2 sequences are SEHNR and FQNEAQ (reference sequence). This CDR3 is CASSHQREAGGRYF. The CDR3 nucleotides are TGTGCCAGCAGCCACCAAAGGGAAGCGGGGGGGCGGTACTTC.